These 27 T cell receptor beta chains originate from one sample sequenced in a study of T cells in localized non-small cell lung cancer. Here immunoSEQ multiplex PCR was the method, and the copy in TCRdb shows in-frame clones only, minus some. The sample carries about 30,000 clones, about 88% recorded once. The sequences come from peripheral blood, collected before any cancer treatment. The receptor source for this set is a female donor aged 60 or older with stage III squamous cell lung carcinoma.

The CDR3 reads CASSLQVHADTDTQYF. DNA for the CDR3: TGTGCCAGCAGCTTGCAGGTCCACGCAGACACAGATACGCAGTATTTT. The chain joins TRBV7-9 to TRBJ2-3; D unclear. Per germline, CDR1 SEHNR and CDR2 FQNEAQ (reference sequence). Between the trimmed V and J ends, which lost 3 bases and 2 bases, there was a span of 15 bases. This CDR3 has 16 residues.

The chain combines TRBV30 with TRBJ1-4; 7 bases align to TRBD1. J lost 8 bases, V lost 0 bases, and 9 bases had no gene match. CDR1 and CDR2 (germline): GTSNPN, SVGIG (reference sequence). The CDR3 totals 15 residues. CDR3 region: CAWSVKGQGDEKLFF. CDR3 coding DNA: TGTGCCTGGAGTGTGAAAGGGCAGGGGGACGAAAAACTGTTTTTT.

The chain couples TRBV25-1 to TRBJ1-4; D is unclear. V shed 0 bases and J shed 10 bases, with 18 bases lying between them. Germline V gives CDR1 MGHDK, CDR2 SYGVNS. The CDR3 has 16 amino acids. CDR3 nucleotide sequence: TGTGCCAGCAGTGAATATGGTAACGCCGGGGAGGGAAAACTGTTTTTT. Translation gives CASSEYGNAGEGKLFF. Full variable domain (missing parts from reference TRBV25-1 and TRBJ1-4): EADIYQTPRYLVIGTGKKITLECSQTMGHDKMYWYQQDPGMELHLIHYSYGVNSTEKGDLSSESTVSRIRTEHFPLTLESARPSHTSQYLCASSEYGNAGEGKLFFGSGTQLSVL.

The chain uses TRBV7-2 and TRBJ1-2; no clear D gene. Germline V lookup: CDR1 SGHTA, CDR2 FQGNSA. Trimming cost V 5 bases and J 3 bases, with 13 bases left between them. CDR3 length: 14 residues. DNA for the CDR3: TGTGCCAGCAGCCCCGCAGTTGGGGACTATGGCTACACCTTC. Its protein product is CASSPAVGDYGYTF.

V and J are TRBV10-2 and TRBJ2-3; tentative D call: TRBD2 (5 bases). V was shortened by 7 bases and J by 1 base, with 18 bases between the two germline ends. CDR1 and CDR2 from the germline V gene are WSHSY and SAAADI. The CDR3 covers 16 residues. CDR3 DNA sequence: TGCGCCAGCAACCCACAAGTCGGGGTGGGCACAGATACGCAGTATTTT. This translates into CASNPQVGVGTDTQYF.

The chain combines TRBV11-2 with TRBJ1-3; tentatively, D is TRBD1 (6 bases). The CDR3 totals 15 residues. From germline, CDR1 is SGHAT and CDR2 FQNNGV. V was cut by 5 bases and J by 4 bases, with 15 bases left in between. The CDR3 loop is CASSVQGLRGNTIYF. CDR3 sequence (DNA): TGTGCCAGCAGCGTACAGGGTTTGAGAGGAAACACCATATATTTT.

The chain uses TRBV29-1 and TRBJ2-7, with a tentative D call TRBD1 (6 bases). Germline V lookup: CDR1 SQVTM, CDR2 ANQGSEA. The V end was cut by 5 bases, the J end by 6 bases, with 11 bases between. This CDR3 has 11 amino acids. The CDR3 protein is CSVYREFEQYF. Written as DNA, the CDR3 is TGCAGCGTTTACAGGGAGTTCGAGCAGTACTTC.

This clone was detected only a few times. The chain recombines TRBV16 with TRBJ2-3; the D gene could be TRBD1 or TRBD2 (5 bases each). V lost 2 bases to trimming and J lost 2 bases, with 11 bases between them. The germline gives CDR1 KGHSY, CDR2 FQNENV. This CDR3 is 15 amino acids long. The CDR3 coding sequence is TGTGCCAGCAGCCAACCCTGGGACGCCACAGATACGCAGTATTTT. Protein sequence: CASSQPWDATDTQYF.

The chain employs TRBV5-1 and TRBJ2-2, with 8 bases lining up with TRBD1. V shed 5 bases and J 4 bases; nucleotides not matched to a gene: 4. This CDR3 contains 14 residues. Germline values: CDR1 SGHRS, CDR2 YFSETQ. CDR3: CASRRQGSTGELFF. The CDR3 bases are TGCGCCAGCAGGCGACAGGGGTCCACCGGGGAGCTGTTTTTT.

The CDR3 DNA is TGTGCCAGCAGCTCCCCGGGGCAAGGAAACACTGAAGCTTTCTTT. Residues: CASSSPGQGNTEAFF. The V gene is TRBV5-4, the J gene TRBJ1-1; TRBD1 is a possible D gene (5 bases). The germline V and J ends were trimmed by 3 bases and 2 bases, with 14 bases remaining between them. The CDR3 runs 15 residues. The germline V gene encodes CDR1 SGHNT and CDR2 YYREEE (reference sequence).

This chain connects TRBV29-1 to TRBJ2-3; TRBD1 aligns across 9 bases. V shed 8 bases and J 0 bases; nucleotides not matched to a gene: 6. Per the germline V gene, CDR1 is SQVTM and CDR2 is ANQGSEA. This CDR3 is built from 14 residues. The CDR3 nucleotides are TGCAGCTCTTTCGGGACAGGGAGCACAGATACGCAGTATTTT. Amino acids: CSSFGTGSTDTQYF.

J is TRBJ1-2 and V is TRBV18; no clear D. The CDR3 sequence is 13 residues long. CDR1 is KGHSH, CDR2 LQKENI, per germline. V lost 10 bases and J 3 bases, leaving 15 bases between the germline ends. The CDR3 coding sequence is TGTGCCACCTCCCAGAGACCGGACTATGGCTACACCTTC. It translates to CATSQRPDYGYTF.

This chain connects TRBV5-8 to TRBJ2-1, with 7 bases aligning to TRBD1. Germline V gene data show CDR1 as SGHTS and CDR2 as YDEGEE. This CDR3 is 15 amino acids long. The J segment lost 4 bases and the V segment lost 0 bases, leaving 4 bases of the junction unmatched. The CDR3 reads CASSLERGLYNEQFF. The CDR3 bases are TGTGCCAGCAGCTTGGAGAGGGGGCTTTACAATGAGCAGTTCTTC. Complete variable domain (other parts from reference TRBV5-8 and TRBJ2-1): EAGVTQSPTHLIKTRGQQATLRCSPISGHTSVYWYQQALGLGLQFLLWYDEGEERNRGNFPPRFSGRQFPNYSSELNVNALELEDSALYLCASSLERGLYNEQFFGPGTRLTVL.

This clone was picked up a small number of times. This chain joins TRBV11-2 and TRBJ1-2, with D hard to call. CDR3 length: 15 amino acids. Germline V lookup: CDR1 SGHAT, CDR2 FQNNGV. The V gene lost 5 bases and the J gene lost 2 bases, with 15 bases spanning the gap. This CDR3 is CASSRPGRTNYGYTF. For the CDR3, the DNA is TGTGCCAGCAGCCGACCCGGACGGACGAACTATGGCTACACCTTC.

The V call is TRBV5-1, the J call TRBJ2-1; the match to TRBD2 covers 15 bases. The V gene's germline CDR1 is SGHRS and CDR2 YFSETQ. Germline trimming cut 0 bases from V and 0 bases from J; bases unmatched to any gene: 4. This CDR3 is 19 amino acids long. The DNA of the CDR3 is TGCGCCAGCAGCTTGGCGAGGACTAGCGGGAGGGGCTCCTACAATGAGCAGTTCTTC. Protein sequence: CASSLARTSGRGSYNEQFF.

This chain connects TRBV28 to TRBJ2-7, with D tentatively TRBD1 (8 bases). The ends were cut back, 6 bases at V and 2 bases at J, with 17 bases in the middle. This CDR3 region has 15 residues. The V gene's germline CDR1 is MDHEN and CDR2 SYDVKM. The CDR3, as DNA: TGTGCCAGCAGAACAGGGGGGGGTGGCCCCTACGAGCAGTACTTC. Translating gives CASRTGGGGPYEQYF.

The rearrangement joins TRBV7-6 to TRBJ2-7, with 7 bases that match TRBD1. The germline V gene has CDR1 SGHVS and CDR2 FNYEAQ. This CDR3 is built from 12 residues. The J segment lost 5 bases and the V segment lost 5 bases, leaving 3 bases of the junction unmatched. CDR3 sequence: CASSEQGNEQYF. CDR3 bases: TGTGCCAGCAGCGAACAGGGGAACGAGCAGTACTTC.

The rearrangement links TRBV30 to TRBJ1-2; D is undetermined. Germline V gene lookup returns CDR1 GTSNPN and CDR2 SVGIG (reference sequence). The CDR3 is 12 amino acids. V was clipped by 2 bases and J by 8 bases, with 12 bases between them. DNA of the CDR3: TGTGCCTGGAGTTCGGGGATCGGCGGCTACACCTTC. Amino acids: CAWSSGIGGYTF.

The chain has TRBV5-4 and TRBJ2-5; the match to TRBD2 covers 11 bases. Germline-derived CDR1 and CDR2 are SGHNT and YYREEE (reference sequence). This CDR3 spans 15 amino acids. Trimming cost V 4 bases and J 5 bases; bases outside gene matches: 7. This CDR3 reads CASSTTSGSVETQYF. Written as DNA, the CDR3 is TGTGCCAGCAGCACAACTAGCGGGAGTGTTGAGACCCAGTACTTC.

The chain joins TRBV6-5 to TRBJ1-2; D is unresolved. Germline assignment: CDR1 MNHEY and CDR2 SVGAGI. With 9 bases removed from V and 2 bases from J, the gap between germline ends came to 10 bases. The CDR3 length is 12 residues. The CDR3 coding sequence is TGTGCCAGTTACAGACGAAACTATGGCTACACCTTC. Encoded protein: CASYRRNYGYTF.

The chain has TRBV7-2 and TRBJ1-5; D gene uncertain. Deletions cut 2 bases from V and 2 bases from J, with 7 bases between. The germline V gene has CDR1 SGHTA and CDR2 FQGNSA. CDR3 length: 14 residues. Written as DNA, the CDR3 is TGTGCCAGCAGCTTATTATCCGGCAATCAGCCCCAGCATTTT. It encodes CASSLLSGNQPQHF.

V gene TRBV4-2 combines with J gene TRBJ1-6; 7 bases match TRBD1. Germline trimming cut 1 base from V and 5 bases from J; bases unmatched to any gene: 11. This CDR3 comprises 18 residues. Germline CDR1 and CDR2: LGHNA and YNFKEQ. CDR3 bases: TGTGCCAGCAGCCAAGGTTGGGACGGGACAGACGATAATTCACCCCTCCACTTT. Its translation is CASSQGWDGTDDNSPLHF.

CDR3 residues: CASSPYWAGETQYF. Written as DNA, the CDR3 is TGTGCCAGCAGCCCATACTGGGCAGGAGAGACCCAGTACTTC. V and J are TRBV11-1 and TRBJ2-5; no reliable D call. CDR3 length: 14 amino acids. CDR1 and CDR2 (germline): SGHAT, FQDESV (reference sequence). Trimming shortened V by 5 bases and J by 4 bases, and 14 bases separated the two germline ends. The full variable domain, with the rest looked up from reference TRBV11-1 and TRBJ2-5, is EAEVAQSPRYKITEKSQAVAFWCDPISGHATLYWYRQILGQGPELLVQFQDESVVDDSQLPKDRFSAERLKGVDSTLKIQPAELGDSAMYLCASSPYWAGETQYFGPGTRLLVL.

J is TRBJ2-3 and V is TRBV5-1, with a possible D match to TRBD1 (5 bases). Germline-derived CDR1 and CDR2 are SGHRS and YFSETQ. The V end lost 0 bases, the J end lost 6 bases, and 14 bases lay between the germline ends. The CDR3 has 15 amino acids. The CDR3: CASSLATRVVDTQYF. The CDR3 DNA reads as TGCGCCAGCAGCTTGGCCACCAGGGTGGTGGATACGCAGTATTTT.

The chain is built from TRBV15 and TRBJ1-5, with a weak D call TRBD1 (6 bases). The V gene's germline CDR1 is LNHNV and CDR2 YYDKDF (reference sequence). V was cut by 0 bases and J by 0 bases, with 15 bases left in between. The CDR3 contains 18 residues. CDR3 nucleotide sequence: TGTGCCACCAGCAGAGATGGAAGGTTGACAGGTAGCAATCAGCCCCAGCATTTT. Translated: CATSRDGRLTGSNQPQHF.

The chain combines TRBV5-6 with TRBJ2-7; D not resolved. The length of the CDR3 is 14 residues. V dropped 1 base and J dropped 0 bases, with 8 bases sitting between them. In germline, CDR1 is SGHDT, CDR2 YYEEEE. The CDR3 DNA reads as TGTGCCAGCAGCTTGTCCGGAAGCTCCTACGAGCAGTACTTC. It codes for CASSLSGSSYEQYF.

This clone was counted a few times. The CDR3 bases are TGTGCCAGTAGTCCCATCGACAGGGGAGACACTGAAGCTTTCTTT. This gives the protein CASSPIDRGDTEAFF. V gene TRBV19 combines with J gene TRBJ1-1; 8 nucleotides match TRBD1. Germline loops: CDR1 LNHDA, CDR2 SQIVND (reference sequence). This CDR3 region has 15 residues. V gave up 5 bases and J gave up 3 bases; unmatched junction bases: 8.